This TCR beta chain was identified in a study of cytomegalovirus exposure and HLA in healthy donors. Study conclusions and caveats: Equally common other TCR beta chains were less clonally expanded than HLA-associated ones, a later analysis found.

Vbeta (60) and Jbeta (13) primers were used in the PCR. Clones were read by immunoSEQ multiplex PCR, and TCRdb kept only the in-frame ones, dropping some. The repertoire holds roughly 120,000 clones, roughly 72% seen once, with more than 3.5% in the top ten. The germline CDR1 and CDR2 sequences are SGHRS and YFSETQ. The V segment lost 1 base and the J segment 4 bases; nucleotides outside the gene matches: 2. This CDR3 region has 14 residues. A word on this clone: Its antigen is not identified.

The sequenced sample was PBMCs. This clonotype was obtained from a woman between 35 and 50 years old in good health and CMV-seropositive. The chain links TRBV5-1 to TRBJ2-1; 7 nucleotides align to TRBD2. The chain's CDR3 is CASSLLGGYNEQFF. DNA for the CDR3: TGCGCCAGCAGCTTGTTGGGGGGGTACAATGAGCAGTTCTTC. Complete variable domain (other parts from reference TRBV5-1 and TRBJ2-1): KAGVTQTPRYLIKTRGQQVTLSCSPISGHRSVSWYQQTPGQGLQFLFEYFSETQRNKGNFPGRFSGRQFSNSRSEMNVSTLELGDSALYLCASSLLGGYNEQFFGPGTRLTVL.